Below, 9 T cell receptor beta chains from the same sample are listed, as sequenced in a study of blood T cell repertoires in COVID-19. The protocol was immunoSEQ multiplex PCR, while the TCRdb copy is restricted to in-frame clones and leaves out a portion. The data show roughly 260,000 clones, about 87% seen once. Input material: PBMCs or T cells enriched from blood (not recorded which). The receptors originated from a woman in her thirties with acute COVID-19.

This chain links TRBV7-6 with TRBJ1-3, with D maybe TRBD1 (6 bases). CDR1 and CDR2 (germline): SGHVS, FNYEAQ. V was cut by 5 bases and J by 0 bases, with 17 bases left in between. The CDR3 runs to 17 residues. CDR3 DNA: TGTGCCAGCAGCAAACGCGACAGGACCTCCTCTGGAAACACCATATATTTT. It specifies CASSKRDRTSSGNTIYF.

This clone was found once. This sequence joins TRBV4-3 and TRBJ1-1, with 7 bases lining up with TRBD1. There are 14 residues in the CDR3. V lost 4 bases and J lost 5; bases outside the gene matches: 7. Looked up from germline, CDR1 is LGHNA and CDR2 is YSLEER. The DNA for the CDR3 is TGCGCCAGCAGCCTTAGGAGGGGGCTGACTGAAGCTTTCTTT. Amino acid sequence: CASSLRRGLTEAFF.

This sequence joins TRBV10-2 and TRBJ1-2; the D gene is possibly TRBD1 (6 bases). Germline V gene lookup returns CDR1 WSHSY and CDR2 SAAADI. The V and J ends lost 3 bases and 6 bases respectively, with 11 bases between them. The CDR3 spans 13 residues. Written as DNA, the CDR3 is TGCGCCAGCAGTGACTTGACAGGAAATGGCTACACCTTC. Its protein is CASSDLTGNGYTF.

The rearrangement uses TRBV25-1 and TRBJ1-1, with TRBD1 identical over 7 bases. Unmatched junction bases numbered 4, after V lost 5 bases and J lost 1 base. The CDR3 is 14 residues long. Germline V gene data show CDR1 as MGHDK and CDR2 as SYGVNS. This CDR3 is CASSTGTANTEAFF. As DNA, the CDR3 is TGTGCCAGCAGTACCGGGACAGCGAACACTGAAGCTTTCTTT. Looking up the rest from reference TRBV25-1 and TRBJ1-1 gives the full variable domain: EADIYQTPRYLVIGTGKKITLECSQTMGHDKMYWYQQDPGMELHLIHYSYGVNSTEKGDLSSESTVSRIRTEHFPLTLESARPSHTSQYLCASSTGTANTEAFFGQGTRLTVV.

This clone was counted only a few times. The chain employs TRBV5-8 and TRBJ1-1, with D possibly matching TRBD1 (6 bases). The CDR3 has 13 amino acids. V was pared by 0 bases and J by 8 bases, with 11 bases between. Germline V lookup: CDR1 SGHTS, CDR2 YDEGEE. The CDR3: CASSLVTGSEAFF. CDR3 bases: TGTGCCAGCAGCTTGGTTACAGGGAGCGAAGCTTTCTTT.

This chain links TRBV5-4 with TRBJ2-7; D gene ambiguous. The CDR3 extends over 14 amino acids. Between the trimmed V and J ends, which lost 4 bases and 0 bases, there was a span of 11 bases. CDR1 and CDR2 (germline): SGHNT, YYREEE (reference sequence). CDR3 residues: CASSASGSSYEQYF. The CDR3 coding sequence is TGTGCCAGCAGCGCCTCCGGGTCCTCCTACGAGCAGTACTTC.

The V gene is TRBV10-2, the J gene TRBJ2-5; 7 bases match TRBD1. Germline CDR1 is WSHSY and CDR2 is SAAADI. The CDR3 loop spans 16 amino acids. With V trimmed by 3 bases and J by 5 bases, 12 bases remained unmatched. As DNA, the CDR3 is TGCGCCAGCAGTGACCGGGATGAACGGGGACAGGAGACCCAGTACTTC. It is translated as CASSDRDERGQETQYF.

This sequence joins TRBV6-5 and TRBJ1-6; D is unresolved. This CDR3 contains 13 residues. Germline CDR1 is MNHEY and CDR2 is SVGAGI. Trimming cost V 8 bases and J 7 bases, with 12 bases left between them. The CDR3 protein is CASRLAGNSPLHF. The CDR3 DNA reads TGTGCCAGCCGTTTGGCAGGAAATTCACCCCTCCACTTT.

This sequence joins TRBV20-1 and TRBJ2-5; no clear D. Trimming cost V 6 bases and J 3 bases, with 8 bases left between them. The germline V gene has CDR1 DFQATT and CDR2 SNEGSKA (reference sequence). CDR3 length: 11 residues. The CDR3 bases are TGCAGTGCCACATATGAAGAGACCCAGTACTTC. Amino acid sequence: CSATYEETQYF.